Each of the 7 T cell receptor beta chains below was sequenced from the same sample in a study of T cell responses to AZD1222 COVID-19 vaccine. TCRdb's copy holds only in-frame clones and misses some; the assay was immunoSEQ multiplex PCR. The profile covers roughly 140,000 clones, with about nine tenths appearing a single time and 4.7% taken by the ten largest. This specimen consisted of peripheral blood, obtained on day 0 of AZD1222 vaccination. The receptors were gathered from an adult in good health.

The rearrangement uses TRBV6-5 and TRBJ1-1; TRBD1 is a possible D gene (5 bases). Germline CDR1 reads MNHEY; CDR2 reads SVGAGI. The CDR3 totals 13 residues. The V and J ends lost 5 bases and 5 bases respectively, with 12 bases between them. The CDR3 loop reads CASSPTEGTEAFF. The CDR3, as DNA: TGTGCCAGCAGTCCAACTGAGGGGACTGAAGCTTTCTTT.

This sequence joins TRBV29-1 and TRBJ1-1; 7 bases are a match to TRBD1. CDR1 and CDR2 (germline): SQVTM, ANQGSEA. Trimming took 6 bases from V and 0 from J; bases not matched to a gene: 4. This CDR3 has 13 amino acids. The CDR3 sequence is CSVRGQLNTEAFF. CDR3 sequence (DNA): TGCAGCGTCAGGGGACAGCTGAACACTGAAGCTTTCTTT.

The table lists this clone with a few counts. The rearrangement joins TRBV28 to TRBJ1-2, with D perhaps TRBD1 (5 bases). Deletions cut 9 bases from V and 5 bases from J, with 19 bases between. This CDR3 comprises 14 residues. Germline loops: CDR1 MDHEN, CDR2 SYDVKM. The CDR3 DNA sequence: TGTGCCAGTTCTGAAGGACGGAGGGGTTATGGCTACACCTTC. Translation: CASSEGRRGYGYTF.

The J gene is TRBJ1-5, the V gene TRBV10-3; weak D call: TRBD1 (5 bases). Trimming removed 3 bases at V and 4 bases at J, with 10 bases between. CDR3 length equals 14 residues. Germline CDR1 and CDR2: ENHRY and SYGVKD. CDR3 nucleotides: TGTGCCATCAGTGACGGGGCAGCTAATCAGCCCCAGCATTTT. It yields the protein CAISDGAANQPQHF.

The chain combines TRBV9 with TRBJ1-1, with D perhaps matching TRBD1 (6 bases). The length of the CDR3 is 12 residues. Germline CDR1 and CDR2: SGDLS and YYNGEE. The germline V and J ends were trimmed by 4 bases and 8 bases, with 12 bases remaining between them. CDR3 sequence (DNA): TGTGCCAGCAGCCCTGGGGGGGGCGAAGCTTTCTTT. Translated: CASSPGGGEAFF.

V gene TRBV27 combines with J gene TRBJ1-5; perhaps TRBD1 as D (5 bases). This CDR3 spans 15 amino acids. V lost 2 bases to trimming and J lost 2 bases, with 10 bases between them. Germline V CDR1 and CDR2: MNHEY, SMNVEV (reference sequence). CDR3 DNA: TGTGCCAGCAGTTTAGCGGGGGGTGGCAATCAGCCCCAGCATTTT. It yields the protein CASSLAGGGNQPQHF.

The chain combines TRBV14 with TRBJ2-7; D ambiguous. The germline CDR1 and CDR2 sequences are SGHDN and FVKESK. V was trimmed by 5 bases and J by 1 base, leaving 9 bases between them. The CDR3 loop spans 13 amino acids. The CDR3 region is CASSGQRSYEQYF. The CDR3 bases are TGTGCCAGCAGCGGCCAACGTTCCTACGAGCAGTACTTC. The full variable domain, its missing parts supplied by reference TRBV14 and TRBJ2-7, is EAGVTQFPSHSVIEKGQTVTLRCDPISGHDNLYWYRRVMGKEIKFLLHFVKESKQDESGMPNNRFLAERTGGTYSTLKVQPAELEDSGVYFCASSGQRSYEQYFGPGTRLTVT.